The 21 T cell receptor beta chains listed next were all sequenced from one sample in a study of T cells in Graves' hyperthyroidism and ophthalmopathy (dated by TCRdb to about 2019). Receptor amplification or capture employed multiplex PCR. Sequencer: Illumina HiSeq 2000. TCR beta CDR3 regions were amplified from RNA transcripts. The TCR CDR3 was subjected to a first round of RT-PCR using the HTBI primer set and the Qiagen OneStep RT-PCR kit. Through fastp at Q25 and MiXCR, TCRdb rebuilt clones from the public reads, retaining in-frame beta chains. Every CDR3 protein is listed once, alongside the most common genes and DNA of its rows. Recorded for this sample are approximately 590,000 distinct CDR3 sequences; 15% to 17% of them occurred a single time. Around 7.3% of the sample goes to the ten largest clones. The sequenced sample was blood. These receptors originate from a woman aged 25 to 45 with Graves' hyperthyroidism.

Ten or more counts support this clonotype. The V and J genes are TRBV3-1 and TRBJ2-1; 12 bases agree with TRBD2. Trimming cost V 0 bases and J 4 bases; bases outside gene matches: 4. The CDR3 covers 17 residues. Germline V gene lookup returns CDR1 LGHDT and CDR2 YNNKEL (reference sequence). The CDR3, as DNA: TGTGCCAGCAGCCAAGACACCACTAGCGGGAGGTACAATGAGCAGTTCTTC. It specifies CASSQDTTSGRYNEQFF.

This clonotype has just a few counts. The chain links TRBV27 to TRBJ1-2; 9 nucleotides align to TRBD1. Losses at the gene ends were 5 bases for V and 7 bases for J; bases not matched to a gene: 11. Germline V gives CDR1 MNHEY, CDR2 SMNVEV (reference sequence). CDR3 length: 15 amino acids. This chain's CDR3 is CASSPSGTGLIGYTF. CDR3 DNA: TGTGCCAGCAGTCCAAGCGGGACAGGGTTGATTGGCTACACCTTC.

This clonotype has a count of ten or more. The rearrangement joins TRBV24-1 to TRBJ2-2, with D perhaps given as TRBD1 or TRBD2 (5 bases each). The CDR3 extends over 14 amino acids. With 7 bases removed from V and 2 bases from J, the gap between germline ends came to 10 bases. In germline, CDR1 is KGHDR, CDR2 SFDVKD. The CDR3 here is CATSRDANTGELFF. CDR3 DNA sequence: TGTGCCACCAGCCGGGACGCCAACACCGGGGAGCTGTTTTTT.

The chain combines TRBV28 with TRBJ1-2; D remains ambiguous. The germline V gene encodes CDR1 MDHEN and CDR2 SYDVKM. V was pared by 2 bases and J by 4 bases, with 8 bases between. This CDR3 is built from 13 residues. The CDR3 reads CASSLGALYGYTF. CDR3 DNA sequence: TGTGCCAGCAGTTTAGGAGCCCTCTATGGCTACACCTTC.

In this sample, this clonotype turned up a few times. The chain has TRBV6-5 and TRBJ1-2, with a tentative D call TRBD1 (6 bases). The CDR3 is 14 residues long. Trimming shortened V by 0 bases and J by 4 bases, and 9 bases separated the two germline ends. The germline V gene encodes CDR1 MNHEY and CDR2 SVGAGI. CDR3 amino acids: CASSYSDRSYGYTF. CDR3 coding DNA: TGTGCCAGCAGTTACTCCGACAGGAGCTATGGCTACACCTTC.

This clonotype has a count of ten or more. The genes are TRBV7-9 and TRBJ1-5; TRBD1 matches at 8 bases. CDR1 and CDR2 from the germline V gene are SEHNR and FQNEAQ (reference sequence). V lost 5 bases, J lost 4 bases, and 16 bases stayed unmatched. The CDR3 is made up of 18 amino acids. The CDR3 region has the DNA TGTGCCAGCAGCCCCCAGGGGGCAGGGTCCCTCCCTAATCAGCCCCAGCATTTT. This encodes CASSPQGAGSLPNQPQHF.

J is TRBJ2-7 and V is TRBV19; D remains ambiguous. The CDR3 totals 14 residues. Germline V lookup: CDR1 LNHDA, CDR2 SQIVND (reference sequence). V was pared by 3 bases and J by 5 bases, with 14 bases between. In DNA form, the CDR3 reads TGTGCCAGTAGTATTGTTCATTCCGGTAACGAGCAGTACTTC. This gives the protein CASSIVHSGNEQYF.

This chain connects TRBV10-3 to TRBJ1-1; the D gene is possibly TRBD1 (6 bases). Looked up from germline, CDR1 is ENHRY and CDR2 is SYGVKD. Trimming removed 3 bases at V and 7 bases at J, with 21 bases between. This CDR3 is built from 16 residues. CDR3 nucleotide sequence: TGTGCCATCAGTGATATGGGGGGCCCATCGGGAGATGAAGCTTTCTTT. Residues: CAISDMGGPSGDEAFF.

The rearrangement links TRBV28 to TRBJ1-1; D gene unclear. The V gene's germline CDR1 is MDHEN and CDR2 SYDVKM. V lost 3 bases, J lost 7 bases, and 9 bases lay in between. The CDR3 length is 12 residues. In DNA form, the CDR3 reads TGTGCCAGCAGTTTTAGGAATGTTGAAGCTTTCTTT. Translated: CASSFRNVEAFF. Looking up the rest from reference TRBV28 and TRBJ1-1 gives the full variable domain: DVKVTQSSRYLVKRTGEKVFLECVQDMDHENMFWYRQDPGLGLRLIYFSYDVKMKEKGDIPEGYSVSREKKERFSLILESASTNQTSMYLCASSFRNVEAFFGQGTRLTVV.

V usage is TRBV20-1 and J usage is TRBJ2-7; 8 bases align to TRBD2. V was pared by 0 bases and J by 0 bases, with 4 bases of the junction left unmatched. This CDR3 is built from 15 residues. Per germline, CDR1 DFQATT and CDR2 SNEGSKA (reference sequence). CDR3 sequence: CSARDAGTSSYEQYF. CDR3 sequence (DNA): TGCAGTGCTAGAGATGCCGGGACTAGCTCCTACGAGCAGTACTTC.

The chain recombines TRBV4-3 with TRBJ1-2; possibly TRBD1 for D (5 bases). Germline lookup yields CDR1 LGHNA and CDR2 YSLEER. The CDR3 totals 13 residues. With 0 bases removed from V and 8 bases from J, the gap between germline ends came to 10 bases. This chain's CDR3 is CASSQDGASGYTF. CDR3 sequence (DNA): TGCGCCAGCAGCCAAGATGGGGCGTCCGGCTACACCTTC.

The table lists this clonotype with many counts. CDR3 sequence reads: CASRRLADTDTQYF. The CDR3 region has the DNA TGTGCCAGCAGGAGACTAGCGGATACAGATACGCAGTATTTT. The rearrangement links TRBV27 to TRBJ2-3, with 9 nucleotides matching TRBD2. Germline CDR1 is MNHEY and CDR2 is SMNVEV (reference sequence). The CDR3 spans 14 residues. V trimming: 6 bases; J trimming: 3 bases; junction bases outside the gene matches: 4.

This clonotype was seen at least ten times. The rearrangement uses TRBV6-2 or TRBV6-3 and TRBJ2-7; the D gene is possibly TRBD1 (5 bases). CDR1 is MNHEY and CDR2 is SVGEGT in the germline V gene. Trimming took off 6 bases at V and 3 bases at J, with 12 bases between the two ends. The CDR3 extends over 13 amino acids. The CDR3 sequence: CASSTQVVYEQYF. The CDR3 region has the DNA TGTGCCAGCAGCACACAGGTGGTCTACGAGCAGTACTTC.

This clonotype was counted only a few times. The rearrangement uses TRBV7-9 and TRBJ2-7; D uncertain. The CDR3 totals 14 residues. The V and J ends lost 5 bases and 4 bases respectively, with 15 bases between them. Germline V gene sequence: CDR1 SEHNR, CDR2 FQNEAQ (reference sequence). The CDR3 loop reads CASSDAWSPYEQYF. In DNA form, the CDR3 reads TGTGCCAGCAGCGACGCTTGGTCCCCATACGAGCAGTACTTC. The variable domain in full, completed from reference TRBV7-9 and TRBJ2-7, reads DTGVSQNPRHKITKRGQNVTFRCDPISEHNRLYWYRQTLGQGPEFLTYFQNEAQLEKSRLLSDRFSAERPKGSFSTLEIQRTEQGDSAMYLCASSDAWSPYEQYFGPGTRLTVT.

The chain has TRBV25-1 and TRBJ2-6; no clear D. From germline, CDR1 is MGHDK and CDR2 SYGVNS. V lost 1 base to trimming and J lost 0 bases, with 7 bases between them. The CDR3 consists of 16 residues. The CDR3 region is CASSEWASSGANVLTF. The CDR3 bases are TGTGCCAGCAGTGAATGGGCGAGCTCTGGGGCCAACGTCCTGACTTTC.

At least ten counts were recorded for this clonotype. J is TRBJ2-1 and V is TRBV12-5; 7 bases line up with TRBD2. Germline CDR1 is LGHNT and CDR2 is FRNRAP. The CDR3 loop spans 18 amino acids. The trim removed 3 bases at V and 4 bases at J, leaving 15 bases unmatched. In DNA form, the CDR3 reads TGTGCTAGTGGTTTACGCCCGCCTTTCAGGGAGGGATACAATGAGCAGTTCTTC. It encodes CASGLRPPFREGYNEQFF.

CDR3: CASSPGQGEPLTDTQYF. CDR3 nucleotide sequence: TGTGCCAGTAGTCCCGGACAGGGGGAACCCCTCACAGATACGCAGTATTTT. This chain joins TRBV19 and TRBJ2-3, with 10 bases aligning to TRBD1. Looked up from germline, CDR1 is LNHDA and CDR2 is SQIVND (reference sequence). V lost 5 bases to trimming and J lost 2 bases; unmatched junction nucleotides: 10. The CDR3 loop spans 17 amino acids. The full variable domain, completed using reference TRBV19 and TRBJ2-3, is DGGITQSPKYLFRKEGQNVTLSCEQNLNHDAMYWYRQDPGQGLRLIYYSQIVNDFQKGDIAEGYSVSREKKESFPLTVTSAQKNPTAFYLCASSPGQGEPLTDTQYFGPGTRLTVL.

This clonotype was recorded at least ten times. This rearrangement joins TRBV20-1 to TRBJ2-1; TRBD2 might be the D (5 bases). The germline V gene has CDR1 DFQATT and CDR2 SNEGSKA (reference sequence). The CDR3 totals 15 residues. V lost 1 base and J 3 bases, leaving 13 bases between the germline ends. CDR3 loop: CSARVPAENYNEQFF. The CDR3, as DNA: TGCAGTGCTAGAGTTCCAGCGGAGAACTACAATGAGCAGTTCTTC.

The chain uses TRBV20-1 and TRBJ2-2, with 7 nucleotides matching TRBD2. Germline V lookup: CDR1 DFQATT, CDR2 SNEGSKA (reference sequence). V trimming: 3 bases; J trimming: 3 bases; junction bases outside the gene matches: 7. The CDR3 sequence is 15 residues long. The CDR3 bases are TGCAGTGCTAGGCCCAGCGGGGTTTACACCGGGGAGCTGTTTTTT. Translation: CSARPSGVYTGELFF.

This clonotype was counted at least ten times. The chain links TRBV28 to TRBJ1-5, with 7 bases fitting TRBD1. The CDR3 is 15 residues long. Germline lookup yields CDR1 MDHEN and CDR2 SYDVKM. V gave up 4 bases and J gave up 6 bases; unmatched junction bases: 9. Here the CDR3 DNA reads TGTGCCAGCAGTTCGACAGGGCTTCCTCGTCAGCCCCAGCATTTT. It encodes CASSSTGLPRQPQHF.

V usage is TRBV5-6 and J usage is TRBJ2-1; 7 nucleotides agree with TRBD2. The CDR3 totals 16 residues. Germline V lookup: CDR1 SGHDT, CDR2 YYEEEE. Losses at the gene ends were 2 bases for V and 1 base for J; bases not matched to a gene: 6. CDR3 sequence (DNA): TGTGCCAGCAGCTTCGGCGGGAGTGTATCCTACAATGAGCAGTTCTTC. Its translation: CASSFGGSVSYNEQFF.